This T cell receptor (beta chain) was profiled in a study of T cell responses to AZD1222 COVID-19 vaccine. Here immunoSEQ multiplex PCR was the method, and the copy in TCRdb shows in-frame clones only, minus some. Here the sample spans about 110,000 clones, around nine tenths being singletons. The ends were cut back, 7 bases at V and 6 bases at J, with 13 bases in the middle. Germline V gives CDR1 SQVTM, CDR2 ANQGSEA. This CDR3 spans 12 amino acids. The chain joins TRBV29-1 to TRBJ2-1, with D possibly being TRBD2 (6 bases). This specimen consisted of peripheral blood, obtained 28 days after the second AZD1222 dose. The TCR was taken from an adult who received the AZD1222 COVID-19 vaccine. CDR3 sequence (DNA): TGCAGCGCTTGGACTACCCTCAATGAGCAGTTCTTC. Translating gives CSAWTTLNEQFF.